The rows below give T cell receptor beta chains drawn from one sample of a study of blood T cell repertoires in COVID-19. The method was immunoSEQ multiplex PCR; TCRdb's version includes in-frame clones alone and lacks a portion of them. The sample lists approximately 70,000 clones, around 80% occurring once. Input material: peripheral blood. The receptor source for this set is a man between 65 and 85 years old who had recovered from COVID-19. The CDR3 runs from the conserved cysteine through the conserved F or W. A D gene is named only where the DNA matches it firmly.

d_gene | j_gene | v_gene | CDR3aa
TRBD1 | TRBJ2-1 | TRBV18 | CASSPRGQGALNEQFF
TRBD2 | TRBJ2-5 | TRBV6-5 | CASRGTSGRQETQYF
TRBD1 | TRBJ1-1 | TRBV3-1/TRBV3-2 | CASSQGDRGEAFF
- | TRBJ2-3 | TRBV29-1 | CSVEAGIRTDTQYF
TRBD2 | TRBJ2-3 | TRBV24-1 | CATSSYSGEVTDTQYF
- | TRBJ2-3 | TRBV28 | CASSAEVSQPTDTQYF
TRBD1 | TRBJ2-7 | TRBV5-5 | CASSLAGQGNEQYF
TRBD1 | TRBJ2-7 | TRBV9 | CASSASGTGFTEQYF
- | TRBJ1-2 | TRBV28 | CASHQGNYGYTF
- | TRBJ2-7 | TRBV6-5 | CASSYSGEDEQYF
TRBD2 | TRBJ2-5 | TRBV3-1/TRBV3-2 | CASSDGTSGGTQYF
TRBD2 | TRBJ2-5 | TRBV19 | CASSILIPGLAGGQETQYF
- | TRBJ2-1 | TRBV5-1 | CASSLGSHNEQFF
TRBD1 | TRBJ1-3 | TRBV7-6 | CASSRSRQGGNTIYF
TRBD1 | TRBJ1-6 | TRBV27 | CASSIGQGITPLHF
TRBD1 | TRBJ2-2 | TRBV30 | CAWGTGNTGELFF
- | TRBJ1-3 | TRBV6-5 | CASSNRDTLDNTIYF
TRBD1 | TRBJ1-6 | TRBV6-2/TRBV6-3 | CASSSGRQGATYNSPLHF
- | TRBJ2-7 | TRBV28 | CASRSPGGGGLEQYF
- | TRBJ1-4 | TRBV15 | CATSRGGSTNEKLFF
TRBD1 | TRBJ1-2 | TRBV27 | CASRQGAANYGYTF
TRBD2 | TRBJ2-1 | TRBV7-9 | CASSLLAGGLNEQFF
- | TRBJ2-7 | TRBV2 | CASSYSYEQYF
- | TRBJ1-5 | TRBV4-3 | CASSLGEDQPQHF
TRBD1 | TRBJ1-2 | TRBV7-2 | CASRWGQDYGYTF
- | TRBJ2-7 | TRBV28 | CASGRGDVRGYEQYF
- | TRBJ1-1 | TRBV19 | CASSIDQDFDRRNTEAFF
- | TRBJ1-6 | TRBV2 | CASSDVSLLHF
- | TRBJ1-1 | TRBV4-3 | CASSQVSEGNTEAFF
- | TRBJ1-1 | TRBV12-5 | CASVGRRQPNTEAFF
TRBD2 | TRBJ2-2 | TRBV14 | CASSQDRTSLTGELFF
TRBD2 | TRBJ2-1 | TRBV2 | CASSGVDSGTIYNEQFF
TRBD1 | TRBJ2-2 | TRBV10-1 | CASSDQGQGSPGELFF
TRBD1 | TRBJ1-2 | TRBV29-1 | CSVGTGGPYGYTF
- | TRBJ1-2 | TRBV9 | CASSVSEKHYGYTF